Following are 18 T cell receptor beta chains from one sample sequenced in a study of human versus mouse CDR3 diversity and MHC coevolution. Method: immunoSEQ multiplex PCR; TCRdb's copy keeps in-frame clones and lacks some. The repertoire holds about 81,000 clones, around 95% seen once, with 1.3% to 1.5% in the top ten. The sample taken for sequencing was naive CD4+ T cells from blood. The subset here: CD45RO-negative CD62L-positive naive CD4 T cells. The receptors originated from a person aged 30-69 years in good health.

The chain joins TRBV6-6 to TRBJ2-7, with 8 bases matching TRBD1. CDR1 and CDR2 (germline): MNHNY, SVGAGI (reference sequence). The CDR3 sequence is 15 residues long. Germline trimming cut 6 bases from V and 4 bases from J; bases unmatched to any gene: 11. The CDR3 reads CASRTGTGGEYEQYF. The CDR3 region has the DNA TGTGCCAGCAGGACGGGTACAGGGGGTGAATACGAGCAGTACTTC.

This chain links TRBV15 with TRBJ1-1; D perhaps matches TRBD1 (5 bases). Looked up from germline, CDR1 is LNHNV and CDR2 is YYDKDF (reference sequence). Deletions cut 0 bases from V and 2 bases from J, with 10 bases between. The CDR3 sequence is 15 residues long. As DNA, the CDR3 is TGTGCCACCAGCAGAGAAGGGGATCGCAACACTGAAGCTTTCTTT. Translating gives CATSREGDRNTEAFF.

J is TRBJ1-2 and V is TRBV5-1; TRBD1 agrees at 11 bases. After removal of 4 bases from V and 4 bases from J, the junction contained 3 bases not matched to a gene. Germline V gives CDR1 SGHRS, CDR2 YFSETQ. The CDR3 has 14 residues. The DNA for the CDR3 is TGCGCCAGCAGCCCAGGGACAGGGGGCTATGGCTACACCTTC. This encodes CASSPGTGGYGYTF.

The chain employs TRBV7-9 and TRBJ1-2; TRBD1 matches 9 bases. This CDR3 has 14 amino acids. Germline V gives CDR1 SEHNR, CDR2 FQNEAQ (reference sequence). V gave up 7 bases and J gave up 8 bases; unmatched junction bases: 11. DNA of the CDR3: TGTGCCAGCAACTTCCCCGGGACAGGGAACGGCTACACCTTC. Translated, it gives CASNFPGTGNGYTF.

The chain joins TRBV10-3 to TRBJ2-1; 8 bases are a match to TRBD1. The CDR3 extends over 14 amino acids. Germline assignment: CDR1 ENHRY and CDR2 SYGVKD. V trimming: 6 bases; J trimming: 0 bases; junction bases outside the gene matches: 1. CDR3 in amino acids: CAIRTGDSYNEQFF. In nucleotides, the CDR3 is TGTGCCATCAGGACAGGGGACTCCTACAATGAGCAGTTCTTC.

This clone appeared a few times. The rearrangement uses TRBV19 and TRBJ1-2; 9 positions match TRBD1. This CDR3 region has 15 residues. Germline CDR1 reads LNHDA; CDR2 reads SQIVND (reference sequence). Unmatched junction bases numbered 12, after V lost 5 bases and J lost 8 bases. This CDR3 is CASSGSGTGLDGYTF. CDR3 in DNA: TGTGCCAGTAGTGGATCAGGGACAGGGTTGGACGGCTACACCTTC.

The rearrangement links TRBV9 to TRBJ2-1; 9 nucleotides agree with TRBD1. CDR3 size: 15 residues. Germline values: CDR1 SGDLS, CDR2 YYNGEE. Trimming at V came to 4 bases and at J to 7 bases, leaving 9 bases not matched to a gene. The CDR3 protein is CASSLTGGAVNEQFF. The CDR3 bases are TGTGCCAGCAGCTTAACAGGGGGCGCAGTAAATGAGCAGTTCTTC.

V gene TRBV6-5 combines with J gene TRBJ1-2, with D tentatively TRBD1 (5 bases). V lost 1 base to trimming and J lost 5 bases, with 17 bases between them. The CDR3 covers 16 residues. The germline V gene has CDR1 MNHEY and CDR2 SVGAGI. This chain's CDR3 is CASSYFLEQDPYGYTF. The CDR3 DNA sequence: TGTGCCAGCAGTTACTTTCTCGAACAGGATCCTTATGGCTACACCTTC.

The V and J genes are TRBV28 and TRBJ1-1; D remains unclear. Per germline, CDR1 MDHEN and CDR2 SYDVKM. The CDR3 is 13 amino acids. V dropped 6 bases and J dropped 6 bases, with 14 bases sitting between them. DNA of the CDR3: TGTGCCAGCAGCGTTCTCAGGACTTCTGAAGCTTTCTTT. It encodes CASSVLRTSEAFF.

This clone is a singleton in its sample. J is TRBJ2-3 and V is TRBV27; 9 bases agree with TRBD2. With V trimmed by 4 bases and J by 3 bases, 2 bases remained unmatched. Per the germline V gene, CDR1 is MNHEY and CDR2 is SMNVEV (reference sequence). CDR3 length: 14 residues. CDR3 bases: TGTGCCAGCAGTTCTAGCGGGGCAACAGATACGCAGTATTTT. Protein product: CASSSSGATDTQYF.

This clone was seen only once. The rearrangement links TRBV13 to TRBJ1-1; TRBD1 might be the D (5 bases). This CDR3 comprises 14 residues. Germline CDR1 is PRHDT and CDR2 is FYEKMQ (reference sequence). V shed 5 bases and J shed 4 bases, with 14 bases lying between them. CDR3 nucleotide sequence: TGTGCCAGCAGCCGAGGACAATGGGGCACTGAAGCTTTCTTT. Translation gives CASSRGQWGTEAFF. Using reference TRBV13 and TRBJ1-1 for the parts outside the CDR3, the full variable domain is AAGVIQSPRHLIKEKRETATLKCYPIPRHDTVYWYQQGPGQDPQFLISFYEKMQSDKGSIPDRFSAQQFSDYHSELNMSSLELGDSALYFCASSRGQWGTEAFFGQGTRLTVV.

The chain employs TRBV25-1 and TRBJ2-7, with 7 bases that match TRBD1. CDR3 size: 13 residues. Germline trimming cut 3 bases from V and 3 bases from J; bases unmatched to any gene: 2. Looked up from germline, CDR1 is MGHDK and CDR2 is SYGVNS. CDR3 sequence reads: CASSDPGGYEQYF. The CDR3 bases are TGTGCCAGCAGTGACCCAGGGGGCTACGAGCAGTACTTC.

V usage is TRBV7-9 and J usage is TRBJ2-1; 7 nucleotides agree with TRBD2. The germline gives CDR1 SEHNR, CDR2 FQNEAQ (reference sequence). The V and J ends lost 7 bases and 7 bases, in that order; junction bases with no gene match: 7. The CDR3 loop spans 13 amino acids. CDR3 nucleotide sequence: TGTGCCAGCACCCGGGCAGCGGGGAATGAGCAGTTCTTC. Amino acid sequence: CASTRAAGNEQFF.

V usage is TRBV5-1 and J usage is TRBJ2-7, with 10 bases matching TRBD1. Germline trimming cut 4 bases from V and 5 bases from J; bases unmatched to any gene: 6. The CDR3 runs 14 residues. Germline CDR1 and CDR2: SGHRS and YFSETQ. This chain's CDR3 is CASSTQTGGNEQYF. CDR3 nucleotides: TGCGCCAGCAGCACCCAGACAGGGGGCAACGAGCAGTACTTC.

The V call is TRBV5-4, the J call TRBJ1-6, with 7 bases aligning to TRBD1. There are 16 residues in the CDR3. V lost 4 bases and J lost 9; bases outside the gene matches: 13. Germline V gives CDR1 SGHNT, CDR2 YYREEE (reference sequence). CDR3 DNA sequence: TGTGCCAGCAGCCTGGGACAGCCGATGGGCGGTTCACCCCTCCACTTT. This translates into CASSLGQPMGGSPLHF. Looking up the rest from reference TRBV5-4 and TRBJ1-6 gives the full variable domain: ETGVTQSPTHLIKTRGQQVTLRCSSQSGHNTVSWYQQALGQGPQFIFQYYREEENGRGNFPPRFSGLQFPNYSSELNVNALELDDSALYLCASSLGQPMGGSPLHFGNGTRLTVT.

The J gene is TRBJ2-7, the V gene TRBV9; TRBD1 might be the D (5 bases). Trimming took 4 bases from V and 7 from J, leaving 18 bases between them. Germline CDR1 reads SGDLS; CDR2 reads YYNGEE. There are 14 residues in the CDR3. CDR3 residues: CASSQGSQPSEQYF. The CDR3 DNA reads TGTGCCAGCAGCCAGGGCTCCCAGCCTAGTGAGCAGTACTTC.

The chain links TRBV29-1 to TRBJ2-7; 7 bases are a match to TRBD2. The CDR3 is 15 amino acids. Germline lookup yields CDR1 SQVTM and CDR2 ANQGSEA. V lost 4 bases and J lost 3; bases outside the gene matches: 12. The CDR3 region is CSVGAPSGLNYEQYF. In DNA, the CDR3 is TGCAGCGTTGGGGCTCCTAGCGGACTTAACTACGAGCAGTACTTC.

The genes are TRBV9 and TRBJ2-1; TRBD1 might be the D (6 bases). CDR3 length equals 15 residues. CDR1 SGDLS and CDR2 YYNGEE come from the germline V gene. Trimming cost V 3 bases and J 3 bases, with 13 bases left between them. The CDR3 sequence is CASSARQDSYNEQFF. CDR3 nucleotide sequence: TGTGCCAGCAGCGCCCGACAGGACAGCTACAATGAGCAGTTCTTC.